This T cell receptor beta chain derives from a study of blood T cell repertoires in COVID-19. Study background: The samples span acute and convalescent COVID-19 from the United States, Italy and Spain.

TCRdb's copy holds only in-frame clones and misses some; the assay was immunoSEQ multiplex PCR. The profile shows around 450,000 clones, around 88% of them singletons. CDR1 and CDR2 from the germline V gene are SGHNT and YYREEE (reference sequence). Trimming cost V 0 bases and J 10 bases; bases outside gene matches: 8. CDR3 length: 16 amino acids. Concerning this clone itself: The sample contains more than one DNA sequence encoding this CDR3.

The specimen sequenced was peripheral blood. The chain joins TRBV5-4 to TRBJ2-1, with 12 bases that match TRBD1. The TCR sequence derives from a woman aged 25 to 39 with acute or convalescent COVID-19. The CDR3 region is CASSLVMGQGAREQFF. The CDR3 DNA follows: TGTGCCAGCAGCTTGGTGATGGGACAGGGGGCTAGGGAGCAGTTCTTC.